These 12 T cell receptor gamma chains were sequenced from one sample in a study of Vγ9Vδ2 T cells in congenital toxoplasmosis. Template-switch reverse transcription used TRGC- and TRDC-specific primers together in a single tube. Both the TRGC1 and TRGC2 constant genes were targeted by the TRGC primer. With CATT, TCRdb re-called clones from the reads. The table shows about 240 gamma-chain clones, with 43% occurring only once. Specimen: gamma-delta T cells from blood. These receptor sequences come from a child younger than 10 born to a mother with Toxoplasma gondii infection during pregnancy, either congenitally infected or uninfected (not recorded which).

About this clone: The protein given by TCRdb reflects a much larger clone and differs at residue 8 from this DNA's translation, likely from a read error; the protein shown is the DNA's translation. The chain uses TRGV10 and TRGJP1. TRGV10 falls under the ORF class, with uncertain function. This CDR3 spans 18 amino acids. The junction had 16 bases not matched to a gene; V was cut back by 8 bases and J by 0 bases. The CDR3 coding sequence is TGTGCTGCGTGGGATCTTAAGCAAAAATATACCACTGGTTGGTTCAAGATATTT. Amino acid sequence: CAAWDLKQKYTTGWFKIF.

The genes are TRGV9 and TRGJP. Germline values: CDR1 GITISATS, CDR2 ISYDGTV (reference sequence). This CDR3 is 16 amino acids long. The J segment lost 8 bases and the V segment lost 6 bases, leaving 10 bases of the junction unmatched. CDR3 amino acids: CALWTNHQLGKKIKVF. In DNA form, the CDR3 reads TGTGCCTTGTGGACAAACCACCAGTTGGGCAAAAAAATCAAGGTATTT.

Points on this clone: The protein given by TCRdb reflects a much larger clone and differs at residue 8 from this DNA's translation, likely from a read error; the protein shown is the DNA's translation. The chain links TRGV9 to TRGJP. The V gene end was trimmed by 0 bases and the J gene end by 6 bases; junction bases not matched to a gene: 5. Germline values: CDR1 GITISATS, CDR2 ISYDGTV (reference sequence). The CDR3 runs to 17 residues. As DNA, the CDR3 is TGTGCCTTGTGGGAGGTGCAGCGAGAGTTGGGCAAAAAAATCAAGGTATTT. It yields the protein CALWEVQRELGKKIKVF.

In the case of this clone: TCRdb lists the protein of a much larger clone for this DNA, which differs at residue 14, so this is likely a read error; the protein given here is translated from the DNA itself. V usage is TRGV10 and J usage is TRGJP1. Being an ORF, TRGV10 has a function that is uncertain. The CDR3 has 17 amino acids. The CDR3 protein is CAAWDLSFYTTGWSKIF. The CDR3 region has the DNA TGTGCTGCGTGGGACCTCTCTTTTTATACCACTGGTTGGTCCAAGATATTT.

This clone was recorded a few times. The protein recorded in TCRdb matches a much larger clone and deviates from this DNA's translation at residue 3, suggesting a read error; the protein here is obtained by translating the DNA. J is TRGJP and V is TRGV9. The germline V gene encodes CDR1 GITISATS and CDR2 ISYDGTV (reference sequence). The CDR3 spans 16 residues. The CDR3 loop reads CAMWEVQELGKKIKVF. CDR3 nucleotide sequence: TGTGCCATGTGGGAGGTGCAAGAGTTGGGCAAAAAAATCAAGGTATTT.

In the case of this clone: It differs at one base from a far larger clone, so likely a read error. This CDR3 is also generated by other DNA sequences in the sample. V and J are TRGV10 and TRGJP1. TRGV10 is flagged as an ORF with uncertain function. After removal of 8 bases from V and 8 bases from J, the junction contained 3 bases not matched to a gene. There are 11 residues in the CDR3. CDR3 DNA: TGTGCTGCGTGGGACGGTTGGTTCAAGATATTT. It translates to CAAWDGWFKIF.

As concerns this clone: A far larger clone is one nucleotide away, so this likely arose from a read error. The same CDR3 arises from other DNA sequences in this sample as well. The chain has TRGV9 and TRGJP. The CDR3 has 17 residues. Germline CDR1 reads GITISATS; CDR2 reads ISYDGTV (reference sequence). CDR3 sequence (DNA): TGTGCCCTGTGGGAGGTGCAGCAAGAGTTGGGCAAAAAAATCAAGGTATTT. Its translation: CALWEVQQELGKKIKVF.

In regard to this clone: This DNA's translation differs at residue 7 from TCRdb's protein, which comes from a much larger clone; a read error is likely, and the protein shown is translated from the DNA. The V and J genes are TRGV9 and TRGJP. From germline, CDR1 is GITISATS and CDR2 ISYDGTV (reference sequence). V lost 0 bases to trimming and J lost 5 bases; unmatched junction nucleotides: 1. The CDR3 length is 16 residues. CDR3 nucleotides: TGTGCCTTGTGGGAGGTGAAAGAGTTGGGCAAAAAAATCAAGGTATTT. Translating gives CALWEVKELGKKIKVF.

About this clone: For this DNA, TCRdb reports the protein of a much larger clone, which diverges at residue 12, most likely from a read error; the protein presented here is translated directly from the DNA. This chain connects TRGV10 to TRGJP1. TRGV10 is flagged as an ORF with uncertain function. CDR3 length: 18 amino acids. Here the CDR3 DNA reads TGTGCTGCGTGGGATCTTAAGCCAAAATATACCGCTGGTTGGTTCAAGATATTT. This encodes CAAWDLKPKYTAGWFKIF.

This clone was seen once. The amino acid sequence in TCRdb belongs to a much larger clone and departs from this DNA's translation at residue 2, likely a sequencing read error; the sequence shown is translated from the DNA. V usage is TRGV3 and J usage is TRGJP1. This CDR3 comprises 15 residues. Germline lookup yields CDR1 VTNTFY and CDR2 YDVSTARD (reference sequence). CDR3 nucleotides: TGTACCACCTGGGACAGGCCCTTTACTGGTTGGTTCAAGATATTT. It specifies CTTWDRPFTGWFKIF.

This clone was counted between two and nine times. A read error is the likely source, as a far larger clone sits one nucleotide away. Other DNA sequences within the sample encode an identical CDR3. The chain links TRGV9 to TRGJP. Germline loops: CDR1 GITISATS, CDR2 ISYDGTV (reference sequence). The CDR3 length is 16 residues. V trimming: 4 bases; J trimming: 7 bases; junction bases outside the gene matches: 7. CDR3 residues: CALWEVRELGKKIKVF. DNA for the CDR3: TGTGCCTTGTGGGAAGTGCGCGAGTTGGGCAAAAAAATCAAGGTATTT.

As concerns this clone: For this DNA, TCRdb reports the protein of a much larger clone, which diverges at residue 4, most likely from a read error; the protein presented here is translated directly from the DNA. The chain recombines TRGV10 with TRGJP1. TRGV10 is marked as an open reading frame, function uncertain. The CDR3 consists of 13 residues. V shed 9 bases and J 0 bases; nucleotides not matched to a gene: 2. In nucleotides, the CDR3 is TGTGCTGCGTGTGATACCACTGGTTGGTTCAAGATATTT. It encodes CAACDTTGWFKIF.